The following is a TCR beta chain sequence with its context. Its specificity is not known. Sample-barcoded 5' priming and a J-beta primer mix drove a second PCR of roughly 7 to 11 cycles. Every molecule of cDNA carried a tag from a template-switch adaptor with 12 random nucleotides. TCRdb re-analysed the 5' RACE reads in MiXCR, keeping a single row per CDR3 protein. This table has about 400,000 distinct CDR3 sequences, roughly half appearing once. This entry is derived from a study of blood T cells in healthy people across ages. Study-level results: Versus aged donors, long-lived donors had higher diversity and more naive CD4+ cells.

Peripheral blood from each donor was collected in a volume of ten milliliters. Researchers isolated at least 7 million PBMCs per sample. V gave up 1 base and J gave up 9 bases, with 16 bases separating them. Germline CDR1 is SQVTM and CDR2 is ANQGSEA. This CDR3 is 14 amino acids long. The clonotype was recovered from a man in his 60s in good health. The specimen was blood. This chain links TRBV29-1 with TRBJ2-1; maybe TRBD2 (5 bases). The CDR3 DNA follows: TGCAGCGTTGAAGCGGACTTTCGAGTTGGTGAGCAGTTCTTC. Translated: CSVEADFRVGEQFF.